This note documents a single TCR beta chain sequence. Its specific antigen is unknown. No much larger clone is present one base from it, and per-base qualities are unavailable. This entry comes from a study of PD-1 blockade in mismatch repair-deficient tumors (dated by TCRdb to 2017 to 2019). About the full investigation: Between late 2013 and September 2016, the trial enrolled 70 to 100 consecutive patients with approximately 11 mismatch repair-deficient cancer types, every one of whom had been previously treated and was progressing. Tumor-associated T cell clones in the peripheral blood of patients responding to PD-1 blockade were tracked using deep sequencing of TCR CDR3 regions.

According to the germline V gene (reference sequence), CDR1 reads LNHDA and CDR2 reads SQIVND. Relative to germline, V is 1 base shorter and J is 0 bases shorter, with 9 bases between their ends. The CDR3 spans 16 residues, from the cysteine through the phenylalanine. Of all the DNA, just the CDR3 is kept, 48 bases in frame from base 1. Libraries came from the immunoSEQ multiplex PCR assay. TCRdb provides this immuneACCESS table in a form limited to in-frame rearrangements. Some clones are lacking; in checked studies, under half of them reflect an unresolved V gene, and why the rest are absent is not known. The table for this sample lists 75,000 to 80,000 clones; more than 80% of them were counted only once. The ten biggest clones cover around 5.1% of the sample. Overall study outcomes, separate from this receptor: Clones residing in the tumor, which were often undetectable in blood before treatment, expanded quickly after pembrolizumab and then contracted, generally before radiologic responses.

Mismatch repair deficiency was established in every enrolled patient by polymerase chain reaction or immunohistochemistry. A few patients who responded to pembrolizumab therapy underwent TCR sequencing. The phase II trial prospectively evaluated PD-1 blockade with pembrolizumab in advanced mismatch repair-deficient cancers, independent of tissue of origin. Peripheral blood T cell samples were serially collected before and at multiple times after PD-1 blockade was started. Blood sampling times were expressed in weeks after the first pembrolizumab dose. This TCR was recovered from an adult with mismatch repair-deficient cancer. The sequence is built from TRBV19 and TRBJ2-2; confidence is insufficient to name the D gene. Sequenced here: peripheral blood, sampled 44 weeks after starting pembrolizumab. In nucleotides, the sequence is TGTGCCAGTAGTATAGGTAGCCTAGCGAACACCGGGGAGCTGTTTTTT. The resulting protein is CASSIGSLANTGELFF. With the portions outside the CDR3 filled from the reference TRBV19 and TRBJ2-2 genes, the complete variable region becomes DGGITQSPKYLFRKEGQNVTLSCEQNLNHDAMYWYRQDPGQGLRLIYYSQIVNDFQKGDIAEGYSVSREKKESFPLTVTSAQKNPTAFYLCASSIGSLANTGELFFGEGSRLTVL.